The 3 T cell receptor beta chains given below trace back to one sample, sequenced in a study of graft-versus-host responses after intestinal transplantation. The method was immunoSEQ multiplex PCR; TCRdb's version includes in-frame clones alone and lacks a portion of them. The sample includes 50,000 to 75,000 clones, 90% to 95% of them seen just once. What these receptors recognize is not known. Sequencing was performed on unstimulated CD4+ T cells sorted from spleen or lymph node cells, taken before transplant. The receptor set was obtained from a human donor who was the organ donor for an intestinal transplant.

This clone was seen a handful of times. The chain carries TRBV5-1 and TRBJ1-2; 8 nucleotides match TRBD1. Germline lookup yields CDR1 SGHRS and CDR2 YFSETQ. The CDR3 contains 14 residues. V lost 1 base to trimming and J lost 8 bases; unmatched junction nucleotides: 7. CDR3: CASSLSDREGGYTF. For the CDR3, the DNA is TGCGCCAGCAGCTTGTCGGACAGGGAAGGCGGCTACACCTTC.

This sequence joins TRBV7-2 and TRBJ1-1, with unresolved D. This CDR3 has 14 residues. V was clipped by 5 bases and J by 1 base, with 11 bases between them. CDR1 and CDR2 from the germline V gene are SGHTA and FQGNSA. CDR3 residues: CASSLPRGNTEAFF. The DNA of the CDR3 is TGTGCCAGCAGCCTACCGAGAGGGAACACTGAAGCTTTCTTT.

This clone showed up just once. This CDR3 reads CASSISHLIHEQFF. CDR3 nucleotide sequence: TGTGCCAGTAGTATAAGCCACTTGATCCATGAGCAGTTCTTC. The chain has TRBV19 and TRBJ2-1; D is uncertain. Germline V lookup: CDR1 LNHDA, CDR2 SQIVND (reference sequence). The CDR3 totals 14 residues. Trimming shortened V by 2 bases and J by 8 bases, and 13 bases separated the two germline ends.